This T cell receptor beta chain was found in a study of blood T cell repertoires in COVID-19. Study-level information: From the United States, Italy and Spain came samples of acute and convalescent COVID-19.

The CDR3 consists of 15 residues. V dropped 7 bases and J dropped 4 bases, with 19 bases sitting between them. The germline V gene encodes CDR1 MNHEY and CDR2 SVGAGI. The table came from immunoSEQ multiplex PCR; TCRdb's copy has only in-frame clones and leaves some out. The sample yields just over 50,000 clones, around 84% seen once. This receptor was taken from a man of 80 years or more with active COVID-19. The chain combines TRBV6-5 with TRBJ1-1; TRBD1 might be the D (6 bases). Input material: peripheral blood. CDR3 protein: CASTRGGGALTEAFF. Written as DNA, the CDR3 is TGTGCCAGCACCCGAGGAGGGGGGGCTCTCACTGAAGCTTTCTTT.